The clone carrying this T cell receptor (beta chain) was seen a single time. Its antigen is as yet unknown. This record comes from a study of neoadjuvant anti-PD-1 for oral cavity cancer. Study in general: Non-progressing patients received a fourth nivolumab dose near day 43, then surgery on days 50-56.

Study-wide results and caveats: Treg/Th17 ratio rose with pretreatment blood and fell with post-treatment tumor TCRbeta clonality.

The time point here: after neoadjuvant nivolumab, at surgical resection. Analysis of PBMCs was direct, with no culture step. Only in-frame clones appear in the TCRdb table, and some are missing; sequencing was by immunoSEQ multiplex PCR. This repertoire shows roughly 46,000 clones, approximately 80% found once; its top ten account for around 4.9%. The V end lost 2 bases, the J end lost 7 bases, and 15 bases lay between the germline ends. The CDR3 runs 14 residues. From germline, CDR1 is SGHRS and CDR2 YFSETQ. The sequence came from a person between 40 and 85 years old with oral cavity squamous cell carcinoma. Sequenced material: PBMCs, taken after nivolumab (anti-PD-1) treatment. The chain combines TRBV5-1 with TRBJ1-1; D might be TRBD1 (5 bases). CDR3 in amino acids: CASSFRTGPLEAFF. As DNA, the CDR3 is TGCGCCAGCAGCTTCAGAACAGGCCCTCTTGAAGCTTTCTTT.